This entry concerns a single T cell receptor beta chain. The sample holds one count of this clone. What this receptor recognizes is not known. No much larger clonotype is one base removed from it; base qualities were not supplied. Trimmed from V: 4 bases; trimmed from J: 0 bases; junction bases lacking a gene match: 10. There are 18 amino acids in the CDR3, from cysteine to phenylalanine inclusive. Solely the CDR3 DNA is kept, with 54 bases framed from the first base. According to the germline V gene (reference sequence), CDR1 reads SEHNR and CDR2 reads FQNEAQ. The cohort was made up of hundreds of healthy bone marrow donors. At the time of sampling, every cohort member was nominally healthy, though immune exposures that went unrecorded were likely present. The donor tested CMV seronegative, placing the donor among the 352 seronegative members of the cohort. A peripheral blood sample was collected from each donor, and TCR beta sequencing was performed on peripheral blood mononuclear cells. The Qiagen DNeasy Blood Extraction Kit was used to extract genomic DNA from the blood cell samples.

The data originate from a study of cytomegalovirus exposure and HLA in healthy donors (dated by TCRdb to about 2017). At the level of the whole study: In an earlier analysis of under 750 of the donors, around 300 Gb of sequence data and some 120 million unique TCR beta sequences from roughly 180 million T cells were reported. The number of donors typed differed by locus, with roughly 620-630 for A, B, C, DRB1 and DQB1, approximately 500 for DQA1, 600 to 610 for DPA1, and approximately 470 for DPB1. About five DR-DQ haplotypes were handled as single units for association and clustering, since linkage in the cohort was strong. In addition to the first cohort of 666 subjects, a separate validation cohort of about 120 different subjects was used. A later genetic analysis used genome-wide SNP genotypes for about 65% of the 666 donors, treating that subset as a discovery cohort. In a later analysis, previously published TCR beta repertoires from 500 to 750 donors were re-analyzed and high-resolution HLA genotyping was added so that TCR occurrence patterns could be studied. The genetic ancestry cluster associated with self-reported Caucasian donors included about 81% of the roughly 400 genotyped donors. Both class I and class II loci were covered by HLA typing, at four-digit resolution. The study was designed to test whether signatures of past pathogen exposure could be identified by cataloging public T cell receptors. In an earlier analysis of 587 of the donors, high-throughput TCR beta sequencing was used to judge whether each TCR beta V gene segment behaved as functional or pseudogenic. Using immunosequencing, the study profiled T cell repertoires from 500 to 800 subjects and related those repertoires to cytomegalovirus serostatus. To predict cytomegalovirus infection status, the study brought together high-throughput TCR immunosequencing, statistical association of individual TCRs with disease status, and machine learning. Donor age, sex, ethnicity and CMV serostatus were compiled alongside the repertoire data. Rather than drawing on any new phenotypic data, the later analysis identified candidate immune exposures from TCR beta sequences and the way those sequences occurred across donors. Roughly 310 gigabases of sequencing data and 70 million to 85 million unique TCR sequences were included in an early release covering under 650 HLA-typed donors. All discovery cohort repertoires had been generated on a single sequencing platform. Among roughly 400 genotyped donors of the cohort, an average of approximately 220,000 unique TCR beta nucleotide sequences was sequenced per donor, of which 15% to 20% were non-productive.

The research as a whole found: Linkage disequilibrium might explain the correlated functional status among segregating V segments, but an unknown experimental factor could not be excluded. Compared with the approximately 670-donor mean, donors in an Asian-associated ancestry cluster had fewer N-insertions in productive TCRs, according to a later genetic analysis. In a later genetic analysis, a missense DCLRE1C variant was associated with V-gene and J-gene trimming of TCR beta chains, and the association was replicated in an independent cohort. HLA typing was unavailable for some donors at each locus, so association tests used only the typed subset. A later analysis reported that several top co-occurrence clusters appeared linked to parvovirus B19, influenza, CMV and Epstein-Barr virus. The study listed 150 to 200 TCR beta chains as associated with cytomegalovirus. Three of the identified cytomegalovirus-associated TCR beta chains were confirmed in vitro to be specific for cytomegalovirus antigens. In an earlier analysis of several hundred of the donors, most TCR beta V segments were observed in productive rearrangements about 87% or about 30% of the time, broadly matching IMGT annotations. In both the original and validation cohorts, the classifier was reported to diagnose cytomegalovirus status with high specificity and sensitivity. A group of highly shared sequence variants was considered likely to be a technical artifact of the sequencing pipeline. Because counts were too low, seventeen rarely observed V segments, including chromosome 9 orphons, were left out of the earlier analysis of several hundred of the donors. According to a later analysis, most CMV-associated TCR beta chains appeared to be HLA-restricted, and the HLA associations seemed to be driven largely by CMV exposure. Assigning TCR associations to individual alleles was difficult when HLA alleles, especially DR and DQ, strongly co-occurred. Presence/absence analyses assumed roughly uniform sequencing depth across donors, an assumption that may not hold. In this cohort, only TCR beta chains were sequenced, and detectable features were limited by the absence of alpha or paired-chain data. Some IMGT-functional V segments, including TRBV6-2 and TRBV6-3, could not be distinguished by the 87-base-pair reads and were therefore excluded. In a later analysis, 16,951 TCR beta sequences were associated with specific HLA alleles at a false discovery rate of 0.05. Compared with equally common non-associated chains, HLA-associated TCR beta chains in a later analysis were more clonally expanded and had lower generation probabilities. Across donors, most TCR sequences were observed very rarely, whereas some public TCRs were present in many individuals. According to a later analysis, TCR association rates differed among HLA loci, with DRB1 alleles showing the most associated TCRs and HLA-C alleles showing the fewest. The only immune exposure information available for the cohort was CMV serostatus. A further reported finding was that TCR beta sequences accurately predicted the HLA-A and HLA-B alleles for most subjects in the first cohort. The authors suggested that the approach could potentially be extended to other disease states and immunological phenotypes.

Library method: the immunoSEQ multiplex PCR assay. The multiplex PCR relied on a mix of 60 forward primers for TCR Vbeta segments and 13 reverse primers for TCR Jbeta segments. The CDR3 region of rearranged TCR beta genes was amplified from genomic DNA by a multiplex PCR assay. Amplified TCR beta libraries were sequenced as 87-base-pair reads on the Illumina HiSeq System. Under the source paper's analysis protocol: A later analysis tallied roughly 78 million unique TCR beta chains across the approximately 670 repertoires, and approximately 11 million of those chains were shared by two or more donors. Raw reads were error-corrected and collapsed into unique sequences with a nearest-neighbor algorithm that merged closely related sequences to remove PCR and sequencing errors. CDR3 sequences were aligned to IMGT reference sequences to assign V, D and J gene segments. For a sequence to be retained, at least a six-nucleotide match to both a V gene segment and a J gene segment was required. A rearrangement was called productive if the CDR3 had no stop codons and remained in frame with V and J, and every other rearrangement was called non-productive. CDR3 was defined by IMGT convention, running from the second conserved V-encoded cysteine to the conserved J-encoded phenylalanine. The earlier analysis of about 640 of the donors excluded any sequence lacking an unambiguous match to a single V gene segment. In an earlier analysis of approximately 560 of the donors, a V segment was called functional when productive rearrangements were above 56.7%, and segregating when the standard deviation between donors exceeded 5%. A statistical classification framework was built to diagnose cytomegalovirus status from the catalog of TCR beta chain sequences. In a later analysis, V and J genes were assigned by comparing TCR nucleotide sequences against IMGT/GENE-DB human TR gene sequences. In a later analysis, CDR3 sequences and most-parsimonious VDJ recombination scenarios were assigned using the TCRdist pipeline. A later analysis defined each TCR beta chain by its CDR3 amino acid sequence plus V-gene family, and excluded reads lacking a unique V-gene family. In a later analysis, 500 to 650 highly shared, low-generation-probability nucleotide sequences were removed to address suspected cross-contamination and a sequencing artifact. In a later analysis, a clonal expansion index was calculated for each public chain from normalized within-repertoire ranks of inferred template counts. In a later analysis, generation probabilities were computed with a VDJ recombination model fitted to out-of-frame rearrangements, and the resulting probabilities were checked against IGoR. In a later analysis, hypergeometric tests were used to score TCR-TCR, TCR-HLA and TCR-CMV co-occurrence, with a repertoire-size bias correction applied to TCR pairs. False discovery rates were estimated in a later analysis by permuting HLA or CMV assignments 20 times. In a later analysis, co-occurring TCRs were grouped using DBSCAN, with TCRdist sequence similarity added in when clustering inside HLA-allele-positive subsets. For co-occurrence clustering, repertoires with fewer than 30,000 or more than 120,000 public chains were excluded, along with four to six repertoires with anomalous nucleotide sharing. TCRdb holds this immuneACCESS table with in-frame rearrangements only. Some clones are missing; in checked studies, unresolved V genes explain under half, and the rest has no known cause. The V and J calls and clone size were taken over from that table, and D and trimming were inferred from the DNA. The sample profile shows 150,000 to 200,000 clones; more than 60% of them were found once. Roughly 3% of the sample is in the top ten clones.

The chain is made from TRBV7-9 and TRBJ1-5; 9 middle bases align to TRBD1. The specimen sequenced was PBMCs. This sequence was found in a female donor in good health and CMV-seronegative. The CDR3 region has the sequence CASSSRQGGFPSNQPQHF. The DNA sequence is as follows: TGTGCCAGCAGCTCTCGACAGGGGGGTTTCCCTAGCAATCAGCCCCAGCATTTT.